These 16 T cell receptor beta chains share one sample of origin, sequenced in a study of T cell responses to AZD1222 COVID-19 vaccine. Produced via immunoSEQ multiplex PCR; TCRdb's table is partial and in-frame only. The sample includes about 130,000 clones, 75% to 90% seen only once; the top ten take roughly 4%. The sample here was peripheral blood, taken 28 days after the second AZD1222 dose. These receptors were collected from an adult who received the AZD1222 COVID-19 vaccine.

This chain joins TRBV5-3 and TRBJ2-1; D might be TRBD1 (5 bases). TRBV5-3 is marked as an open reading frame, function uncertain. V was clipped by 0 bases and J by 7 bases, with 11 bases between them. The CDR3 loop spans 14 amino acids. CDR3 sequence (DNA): TGTGCCAGAAGCTTGGGACAGAACTCGAATGAGCAGTTCTTC. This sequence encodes CARSLGQNSNEQFF.

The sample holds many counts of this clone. CDR3 coding DNA: TGTGCCAGCAGCTTACAGGCAGCTAACTATGGCTACACCTTC. Its protein is CASSLQAANYGYTF. The V call is TRBV7-9, the J call TRBJ1-2, with unresolved D. The V gene's germline CDR1 is SEHNR and CDR2 FQNEAQ (reference sequence). V lost 2 bases to trimming and J lost 0 bases, with 7 bases between them. The CDR3 runs 14 residues.

The CDR3 region is CASSPLTGLMGNIQYF. CDR3 sequence (DNA): TGTGCCAGCAGCCCTCTGACAGGGTTGATGGGAAACATTCAGTACTTC. The rearrangement joins TRBV27 to TRBJ2-4; 7 bases are shared with TRBD1. The germline CDR1 and CDR2 sequences are MNHEY and SMNVEV (reference sequence). The CDR3 runs to 16 residues. The junction had 14 bases not matched to a gene; V was cut back by 6 bases and J by 6 bases.

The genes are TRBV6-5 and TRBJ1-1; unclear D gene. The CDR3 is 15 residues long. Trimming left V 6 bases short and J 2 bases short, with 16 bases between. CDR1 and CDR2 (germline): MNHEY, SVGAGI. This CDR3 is CASSHLTDINTEAFF. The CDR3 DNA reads TGTGCCAGCAGCCATCTAACAGATATCAACACTGAAGCTTTCTTT.

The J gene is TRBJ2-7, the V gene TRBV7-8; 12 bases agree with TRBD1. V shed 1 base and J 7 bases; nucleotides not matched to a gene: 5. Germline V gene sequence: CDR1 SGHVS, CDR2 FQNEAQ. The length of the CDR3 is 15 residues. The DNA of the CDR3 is TGTGCCAGCAGCTTAGGGGACAGGGGGCACGGGGAGCAGTACTTC. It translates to CASSLGDRGHGEQYF. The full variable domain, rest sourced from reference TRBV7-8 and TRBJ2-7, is GAGVSQSPRYKVAKRGQDVALRCDPISGHVSLFWYQQALGQGPEFLTYFQNEAQLDKSGLPSDRFFAERPEGSVSTLKIQRTQQEDSAVYLCASSLGDRGHGEQYFGPGTRLTVT.

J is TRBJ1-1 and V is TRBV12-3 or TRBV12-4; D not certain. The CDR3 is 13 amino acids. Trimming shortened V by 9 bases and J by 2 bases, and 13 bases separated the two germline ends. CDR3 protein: CASRNAGNTEAFF. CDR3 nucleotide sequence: TGTGCCAGTAGGAACGCGGGAAACACTGAAGCTTTCTTT.

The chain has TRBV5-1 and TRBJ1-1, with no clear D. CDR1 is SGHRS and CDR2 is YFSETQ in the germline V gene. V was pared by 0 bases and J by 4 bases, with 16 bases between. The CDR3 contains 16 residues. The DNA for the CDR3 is TGCGCCAGCAGCTTGGTTGGGTTATCCCCTAGCACTGAAGCTTTCTTT. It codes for CASSLVGLSPSTEAFF.

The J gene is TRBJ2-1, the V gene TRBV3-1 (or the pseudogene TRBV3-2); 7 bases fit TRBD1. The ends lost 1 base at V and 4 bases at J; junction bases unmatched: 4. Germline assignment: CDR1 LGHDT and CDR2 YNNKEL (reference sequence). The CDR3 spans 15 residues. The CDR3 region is CASSQATGPYNEQFF. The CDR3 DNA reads TGTGCCAGCAGCCAAGCGACAGGGCCTTACAATGAGCAGTTCTTC.

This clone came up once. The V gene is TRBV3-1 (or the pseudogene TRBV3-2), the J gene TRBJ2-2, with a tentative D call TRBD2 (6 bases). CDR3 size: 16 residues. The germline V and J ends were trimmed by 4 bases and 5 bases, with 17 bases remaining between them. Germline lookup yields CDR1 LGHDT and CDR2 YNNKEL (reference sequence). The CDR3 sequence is CASSLLRVAETGELFF. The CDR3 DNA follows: TGTGCCAGCAGCCTCCTCAGAGTAGCGGAGACCGGGGAGCTGTTTTTT.

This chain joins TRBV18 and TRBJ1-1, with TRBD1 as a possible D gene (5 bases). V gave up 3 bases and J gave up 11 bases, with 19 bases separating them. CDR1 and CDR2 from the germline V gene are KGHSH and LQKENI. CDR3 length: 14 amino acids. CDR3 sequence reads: CASSPAGEGWGAFF. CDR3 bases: TGTGCCAGCTCACCGGCCGGGGAGGGCTGGGGGGCTTTCTTT. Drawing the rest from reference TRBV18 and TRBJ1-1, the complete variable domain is NAGVMQNPRHLVRRRGQEARLRCSPMKGHSHVYWYRQLPEEGLKFMVYLQKENIIDESGMPKERFSAEFPKEGPSILRIQQVVRGDSAAYFCASSPAGEGWGAFFGQGTRLTVV.

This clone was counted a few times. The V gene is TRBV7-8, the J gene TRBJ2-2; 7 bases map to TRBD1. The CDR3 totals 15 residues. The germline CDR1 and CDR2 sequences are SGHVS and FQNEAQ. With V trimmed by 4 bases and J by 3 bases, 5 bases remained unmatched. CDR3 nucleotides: TGTGCCAGCAGCTCAACAGGGGAATACACCGGGGAGCTGTTTTTT. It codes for CASSSTGEYTGELFF.

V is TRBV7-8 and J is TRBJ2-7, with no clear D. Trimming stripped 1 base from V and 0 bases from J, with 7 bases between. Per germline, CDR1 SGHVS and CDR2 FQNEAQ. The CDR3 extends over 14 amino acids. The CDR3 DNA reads TGTGCCAGCAGCTTAGAGGAGTACTCCTACGAGCAGTACTTC. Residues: CASSLEEYSYEQYF.

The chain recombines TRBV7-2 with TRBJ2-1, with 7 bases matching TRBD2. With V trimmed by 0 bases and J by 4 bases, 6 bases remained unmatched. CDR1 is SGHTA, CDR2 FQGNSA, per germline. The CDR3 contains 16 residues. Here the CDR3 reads CASSLAVAAGYNEQFF. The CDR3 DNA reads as TGTGCCAGCAGCTTAGCGGTCGCAGCGGGGTACAATGAGCAGTTCTTC.

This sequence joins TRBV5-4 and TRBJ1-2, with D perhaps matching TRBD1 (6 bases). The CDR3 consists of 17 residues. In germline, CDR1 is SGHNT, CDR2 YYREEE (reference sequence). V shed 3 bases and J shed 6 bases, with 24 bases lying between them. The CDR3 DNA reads TGTGCCAGCAGCTCCTCCGCGGGGGACAAATTTGGCGATGGCTACACCTTC. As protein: CASSSSAGDKFGDGYTF.

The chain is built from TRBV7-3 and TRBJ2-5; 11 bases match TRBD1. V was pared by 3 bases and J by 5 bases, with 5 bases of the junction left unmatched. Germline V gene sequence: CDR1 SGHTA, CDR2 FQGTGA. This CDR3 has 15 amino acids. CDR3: CASSLGQGEGETQYF. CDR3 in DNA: TGTGCCAGCAGCTTGGGACAGGGGGAGGGGGAGACCCAGTACTTC.

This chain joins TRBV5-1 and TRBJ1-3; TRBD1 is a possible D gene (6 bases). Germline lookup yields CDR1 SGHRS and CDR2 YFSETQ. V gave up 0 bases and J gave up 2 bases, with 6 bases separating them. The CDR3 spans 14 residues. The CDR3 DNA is TGCGCCAGCAGCTTGGGGACAGCTGGAAACACCATATATTTT. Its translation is CASSLGTAGNTIYF.